The sequence of this T cell receptor (beta chain) was determined in a study of CD8 T cells in ankylosing spondylitis. Each TCR beta library was made by quantitative 5'-RACE that incorporated molecular barcodes. TCRdb redid the calling of the 5' RACE reads with MiXCR, one entry per CDR3 protein. This sample yields tens of thousands of distinct CDR3 sequences, of which roughly 9.6% are seen a single time; around 1.4% belongs to the top ten. Study-level results: Roughly eight highly homologous variants made up a TCR beta motif that seemed to typify ankylosing spondylitis blood.

This CDR3 region has 15 residues. The ends lost 3 bases at V and 3 bases at J; junction bases unmatched: 5. This clonotype has only a few counts. Its antigen remains unknown. This chain links TRBV12-3 or TRBV12-4 with TRBJ2-7, with TRBD1 matching over 10 bases. Specimen: blood, either unsorted or a sorted T cell fraction (not recorded which). The TCR comes from a male donor with ankylosing spondylitis or in good health (not recorded which). The CDR3 bases are TGTGCCAGCAGTTTCGGACAGGGGGTTGGCTACGAGCAGTACTTC. It codes for CASSFGQGVGYEQYF.